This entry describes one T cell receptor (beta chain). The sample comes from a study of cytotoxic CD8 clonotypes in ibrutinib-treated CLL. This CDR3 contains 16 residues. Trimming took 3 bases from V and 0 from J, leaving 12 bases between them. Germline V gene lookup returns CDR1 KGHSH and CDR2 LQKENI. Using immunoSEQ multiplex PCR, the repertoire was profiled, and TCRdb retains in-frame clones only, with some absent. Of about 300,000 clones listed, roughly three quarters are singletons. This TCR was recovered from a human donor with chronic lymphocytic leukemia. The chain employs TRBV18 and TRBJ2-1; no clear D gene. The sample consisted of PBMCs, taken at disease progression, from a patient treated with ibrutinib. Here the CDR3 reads CASSPRQPSSYNEQFF. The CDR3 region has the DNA TGTGCCAGCTCACCGAGGCAACCGAGCTCCTACAATGAGCAGTTCTTC.